Listed below are T cell receptor beta chains from one sample, sequenced in a study of blood T cell repertoires in COVID-19. Here immunoSEQ multiplex PCR was the method, and the copy in TCRdb shows in-frame clones only, minus some. The sample consists of roughly 420,000 clones, more than 75% of them appearing once. Input material: PBMCs or T cells enriched from blood (not recorded which). The receptor source for this set is a woman aged 30 to 39 with acute COVID-19. Each CDR3 is given without its conserved first and last residue. The order of the fields is J gene, D gene, V gene, CDR3 protein. The D gene is left open where the match is weak.

TRBJ1-2 | NA | TRBV3-1/TRBV3-2 | ASSRRGPGEGYT
TRBJ1-1 | NA | TRBV3-1/TRBV3-2 | ASSPTCTEAF
TRBJ2-7 | NA | TRBV5-5 | ASSLGEAYEQY
TRBJ1-2 | NA | TRBV10-2 | ASSGLSEREST
TRBJ2-1 | NA | TRBV9 | ASSAKGRGIWNEQF
TRBJ2-7 | TRBD1 | TRBV6-4 | ASSDSFAKTGVVYEQY
TRBJ1-5 | TRBD1 | TRBV15 | ATSRVTGVRQPQH
TRBJ2-7 | NA | TRBV14 | ASSQDTPRGYYEQY
TRBJ1-5 | TRBD1 | TRBV19 | ASSTYRDRGRLSNQPQH
TRBJ1-2 | NA | TRBV30 | AWLPNTSSNYGYT
TRBJ2-7 | NA | TRBV4-2 | ASSQELIGAGYYEQY
TRBJ2-3 | NA | TRBV3-1/TRBV3-2 | ASSQDNLLRGDTQY
TRBJ1-4 | TRBD1 | TRBV2 | ASSEQGTGGEKLF
TRBJ1-3 | TRBD1 | TRBV6-4 | ASSRDSGNTIY
TRBJ2-3 | NA | TRBV29-1 | SVWLSMSDTQY
TRBJ1-3 | NA | TRBV19 | ASSTNSGNTIY
TRBJ2-7 | TRBD1 | TRBV5-1 | ASSLVTQGAGYEQY
TRBJ1-1 | NA | TRBV6-4 | ASSDSSGTEAF
TRBJ1-4 | NA | TRBV5-1 | ASSLQSTNEKLF
TRBJ1-1 | NA | TRBV7-9 | ASSLALQGRTEAF
TRBJ1-4 | NA | TRBV5-1 | ASSLGPGASEKLF
TRBJ1-2 | TRBD1 | TRBV7-9 | ASSLSYGQGRYT
TRBJ2-6 | TRBD1 | TRBV18 | ASSPLTGGVNSGANVLT
TRBJ1-2 | TRBD1 | TRBV24-1 | ATSDPAQGAGYT
TRBJ2-3 | NA | TRBV24-1 | ATSEEQGGTDTQY
TRBJ2-1 | TRBD2 | TRBV7-9 | ASSRSGGSEQF
TRBJ1-5 | TRBD1 | TRBV24-1 | ATSDSGQGNQPQH
TRBJ2-1 | TRBD1 | TRBV24-1 | ATRPGQGGNEQF
TRBJ2-1 | NA | TRBV15 | ATSRRTGYNEQF
TRBJ2-6 | NA | TRBV13 | ASSLRGDANVLT
TRBJ2-1 | NA | TRBV2 | ASSEPYASNEQF
TRBJ1-1 | NA | TRBV7-9 | ASSSSLTDAEAF
TRBJ2-7 | NA | TRBV25-1 | ASSELGYPREQY
TRBJ2-2 | TRBD2 | TRBV11-2 | ASSLGLAGAGNTGELF
TRBJ2-1 | NA | TRBV29-1 | SVAFNEQF
TRBJ2-2 | NA | TRBV10-3 | AISVSVTGELF
TRBJ1-2 | NA | TRBV9 | ASSVATRQTGYT
TRBJ2-5 | NA | TRBV4-1 | ASSQFPGETQY
TRBJ2-5 | NA | TRBV5-1 | ASSATGVETQY
TRBJ1-5 | NA | TRBV19 | ASSSPGGSYRDQPQH
TRBJ1-1 | NA | TRBV7-6 | ASSLTGRAGKNTEAF
TRBJ1-1 | NA | TRBV27 | ASSRGGPEDAF
TRBJ1-6 | TRBD1 | TRBV6-4 | ASRETGDNSPLH
TRBJ2-4 | NA | TRBV24-1 | ATSGGPTKNIQY
TRBJ1-1 | NA | TRBV30 | AWSGTDTEAF
TRBJ1-3 | TRBD1 | TRBV5-5 | ASSSGQVIAGNTIY
TRBJ1-1 | NA | TRBV12-5 | ASGLTNRENTEAF